The T cell receptor (beta chain) described here comes from a study of breast tumors, draining lymph nodes, adjacent tissues (TCRdb year 2016). As for the study more broadly: The study compared TCR beta repertoires across tumor, adjacent nontumor tissue and axillary lymph nodes from breast cancer patients. The study aimed to assess the relationships and possible T-cell exchange between tumor, surrounding tissue and draining lymph node repertoires in human breast cancer.

In its sample, this clonotype was seen many times. Its antigen is currently not known. Per-nucleotide qualities are absent, and no much larger clonotype sits a single base away. Reading the germline V gene gives CDR1 MNHEY and CDR2 SVGAGI. V loses 6 bases at its end and J loses 6 bases; junction bases beyond the gene matches: 17. The CDR3 numbers 16 residues from cysteine through phenylalanine. The DNA shown is the 48-base CDR3, in frame from base 1. TCRdb records Illumina HiSeq 2000 as the sequencer. Multiplex PCR amplification was used to generate the TCR beta chain libraries. The amplified TCR beta chain products were analyzed by high-throughput sequencing. The public sequencing data were trimmed at Q25 with fastp and processed into clonotypes with MiXCR by TCRdb, which kept only in-frame beta chains. Here each entry gathers all rows of one CDR3 protein and keeps the most common genes and DNA. For this sample the table gives about 21,000 distinct CDR3 sequences, of which roughly 45% were detected only once. The ten largest clones add up to around 7.8% of the sample.

What the research found in general, with its limitations: In luminal-like breast cancer, tumor and nontumor tissue repertoires resembled each other significantly more than in basal-like breast cancer. The data were considered consistent with the idea that most tumor T cells come from the lymph node and then expand in tumor tissue. The study presented the conclusion that tumor T cells originate in lymph nodes as consistent with a hypothesis, not as something directly demonstrated. Tumors showed preferential V and J gene usage, and their T-cell repertoire diversity fell below that of lymph nodes yet above that of nontumor tissue.

The V and J genes are TRBV6-5 and TRBJ2-7, with 7 junctional bases fitting TRBD1. This TCR was recovered from a female donor with breast cancer. Some clones in this sample may be carry-over from other donors' samples. Sequencing used breast tumor tissue. The sequenced DNA is TGTGCCAGCAGGCCAGCCCCGGGACAGAGGGCGCGCGAGCAGTACTTC. Its amino acids are CASRPAPGQRAREQYF.